This T cell receptor beta chain comes out of a study of radiation and T cells in renal cell carcinoma. Background on the study: Nephrectomy followed 15 Gy stereotactic body radiation by 4 weeks.

Libraries were prepared by immunoSEQ multiplex PCR; TCRdb keeps only in-frame clonotypes and omits some of them. The table records 70,000 to 95,000 clones, 70% to 85% of them present only once. There are 16 residues in the CDR3. The time point was: baseline pretreatment blood. Treatment described: 15 Gy SBRT to primary tumor, nephrectomy 4 weeks later. Radiation-treated patients gave blood at baseline, week 2 and week 4. The tumor was a clear cell renal cell carcinoma. V and J are TRBV21-1 and TRBJ2-2; the table calls TRBD2, which could not be checked here. TRBV21-1 is a documented pseudogene. The sequenced sample was blood, obtained from a patient whose treatment included radiotherapy and nephrectomy. The TCR sequence derives from a man between 60 and 75 years old with renal cell carcinoma. CDR3 sequence: CASSTIAGGNTGELFF. The DNA for the CDR3 is TGTGCCAGCAGCACCATCGCGGGAGGGAACACCGGGGAGCTGTTTTTT.